One and the same sample provided the 7 T cell receptor beta chains below, sequenced in a study of OX40 agonist ivuxolimab in advanced cancers. Only in-frame clones appear in the TCRdb table, and some are missing; sequencing was by immunoSEQ multiplex PCR. In the table there are more than 30,000 clones, about 87% of which are singletons. The sample in question was CD4+ or CD8+ T cells sorted from blood, obtained in a trial of the OX40 agonist ivuxolimab. The receptors were sampled from an adult with an advanced solid tumor such as melanoma, head and neck, liver or kidney cancer.

This clone has only one observation. V is TRBV5-6 and J is TRBJ1-2; D unresolved. This CDR3 is built from 14 residues. V lost 1 base, J lost 5 bases, and 12 bases lay in between. The germline gives CDR1 SGHDT, CDR2 YYEEEE. The CDR3 loop is CASSLLRGGYGYTF. In DNA, the CDR3 is TGTGCCAGCAGCTTGTTAAGAGGAGGGTATGGCTACACCTTC.

The chain recombines TRBV7-9 with TRBJ2-1; no definite D call. Germline V gene sequence: CDR1 SEHNR, CDR2 FQNEAQ (reference sequence). V lost 3 bases to trimming and J lost 8 bases, with 5 bases between them. The CDR3 runs 11 residues. The CDR3 loop is CASSFFDEQFF. The CDR3 DNA is TGTGCCAGCAGCTTCTTTGATGAGCAGTTCTTC.

The gene calls are TRBV2 and TRBJ1-5, with TRBD1 as a possible D gene (5 bases). The V end was cut by 3 bases, the J end by 6 bases, with 21 bases between. CDR1 SNHLY and CDR2 FYNNEI come from the germline V gene. The CDR3 sequence is 17 residues long. CDR3 coding DNA: TGTGCCAGCAGTGAGCGGGGGAGAGAAATTCGAGGTCAGCCCCAGCATTTT. The encoded protein is CASSERGREIRGQPQHF.

The rearrangement joins TRBV19 to TRBJ1-5; no firm D call. Trimming took off 5 bases at V and 4 bases at J, with 9 bases between the two ends. This CDR3 comprises 13 residues. From germline, CDR1 is LNHDA and CDR2 SQIVND (reference sequence). This chain's CDR3 is CASSRTENQPQHF. CDR3 nucleotides: TGTGCCAGTAGTCGGACGGAGAATCAGCCCCAGCATTTT.

The count of this clone is one. The chain couples TRBV11-2 to TRBJ2-2, with D possibly being TRBD1 (6 bases). The CDR3 contains 15 residues. Germline V gene lookup returns CDR1 SGHAT and CDR2 FQNNGV. The V end lost 4 bases, the J end lost 7 bases, and 16 bases lay between the germline ends. The CDR3 sequence: CASSSARGLSGELFF. The DNA of the CDR3 is TGTGCCAGCAGCTCCGCCAGGGGCTTGAGCGGGGAGCTGTTTTTT. The full variable domain, its missing parts supplied by reference TRBV11-2 and TRBJ2-2, is EAGVAQSPRYKIIEKRQSVAFWCNPISGHATLYWYQQILGQGPKLLIQFQNNGVVDDSQLPKDRFSAERLKGVDSTLKIQPAKLEDSAVYLCASSSARGLSGELFFGEGSRLTVL.

V gene TRBV7-2 combines with J gene TRBJ1-1; no clear D. V lost 1 base, J lost 1 base, and 4 bases lay in between. Germline V gene sequence: CDR1 SGHTA, CDR2 FQGNSA. The CDR3 contains 13 residues. The CDR3 protein is CASSLGTNTEAFF. CDR3 nucleotides: TGTGCCAGCAGCTTAGGCACGAACACTGAAGCTTTCTTT.

The chain combines TRBV25-1 with TRBJ2-3; D not resolved. The CDR3 sequence is 16 residues long. Between the trimmed V and J ends, which lost 6 bases and 1 base, there was a span of 17 bases. CDR1 and CDR2 (germline): MGHDK, SYGVNS. This chain's CDR3 is CASSTRLLGRTDTQYF. The CDR3, as DNA: TGTGCCAGCAGCACACGATTGCTAGGACGCACAGATACGCAGTATTTT.